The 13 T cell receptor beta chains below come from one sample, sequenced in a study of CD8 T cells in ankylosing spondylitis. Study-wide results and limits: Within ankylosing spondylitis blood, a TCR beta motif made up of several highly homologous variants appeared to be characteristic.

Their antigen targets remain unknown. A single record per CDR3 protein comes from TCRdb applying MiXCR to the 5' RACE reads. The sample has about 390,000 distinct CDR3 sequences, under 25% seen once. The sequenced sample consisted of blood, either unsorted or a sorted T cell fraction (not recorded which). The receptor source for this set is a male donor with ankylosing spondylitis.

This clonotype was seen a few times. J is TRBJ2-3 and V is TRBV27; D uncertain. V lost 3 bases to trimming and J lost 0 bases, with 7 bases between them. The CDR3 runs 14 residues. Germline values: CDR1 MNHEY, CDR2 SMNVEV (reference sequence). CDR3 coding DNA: TGTGCCAGCAGTTTTTCGACTAGCACAGATACGCAGTATTTT. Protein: CASSFSTSTDTQYF.

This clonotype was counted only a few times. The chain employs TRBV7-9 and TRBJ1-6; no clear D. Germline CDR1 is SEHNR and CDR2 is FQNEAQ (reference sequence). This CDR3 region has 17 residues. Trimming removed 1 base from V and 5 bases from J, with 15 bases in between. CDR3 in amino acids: CASSLGYKRQNNSPLHF. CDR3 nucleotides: TGTGCCAGCAGCTTAGGTTATAAACGGCAGAATAATTCACCCCTCCACTTT.

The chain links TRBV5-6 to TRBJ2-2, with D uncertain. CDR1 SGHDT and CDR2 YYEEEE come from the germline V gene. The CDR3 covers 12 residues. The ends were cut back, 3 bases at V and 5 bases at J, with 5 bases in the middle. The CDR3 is CASSSPTGELFF. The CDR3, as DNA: TGTGCCAGCAGCTCGCCAACCGGGGAGCTGTTTTTT.

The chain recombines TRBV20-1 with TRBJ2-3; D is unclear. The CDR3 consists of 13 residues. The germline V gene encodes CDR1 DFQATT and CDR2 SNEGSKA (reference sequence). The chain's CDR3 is CGSTRTNTDTQYF. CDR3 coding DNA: TGCGGCTCCACCCGGACCAACACAGATACGCAGTATTTT.

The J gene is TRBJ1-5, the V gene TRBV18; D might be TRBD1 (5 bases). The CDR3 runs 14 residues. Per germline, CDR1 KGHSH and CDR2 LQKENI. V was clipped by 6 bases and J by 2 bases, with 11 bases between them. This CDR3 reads CASSPREGNQPQHF. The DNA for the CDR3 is TGTGCCAGCTCTCCCAGGGAAGGCAATCAGCCCCAGCATTTT.

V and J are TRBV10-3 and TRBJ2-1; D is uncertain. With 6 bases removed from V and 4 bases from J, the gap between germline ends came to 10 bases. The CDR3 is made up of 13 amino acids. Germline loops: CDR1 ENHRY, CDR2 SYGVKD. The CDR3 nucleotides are TGTGCCATCAGCTTGGACCCGTACAATGAGCAGTTCTTC. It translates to CAISLDPYNEQFF.

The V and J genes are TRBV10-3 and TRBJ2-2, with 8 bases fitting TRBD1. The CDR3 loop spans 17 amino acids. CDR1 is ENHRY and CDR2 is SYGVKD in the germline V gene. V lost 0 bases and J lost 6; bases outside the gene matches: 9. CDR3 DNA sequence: TGTGCCATCAGTGAGTCTGGGACAGGTGGATCGGCCGGGGAGCTGTTTTTT. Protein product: CAISESGTGGSAGELFF.

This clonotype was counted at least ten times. The CDR3 protein is CASSPQGRGSNEQFF. CDR3 bases: TGTGCCAGCAGCCCACAGGGTCGGGGTTCCAATGAGCAGTTCTTC. This chain connects TRBV7-3 to TRBJ2-1; D is possibly TRBD1 (6 bases). CDR3 length: 15 residues. Germline loops: CDR1 SGHTA, CDR2 FQGTGA. The germline V and J ends were trimmed by 5 bases and 6 bases, with 17 bases remaining between them.

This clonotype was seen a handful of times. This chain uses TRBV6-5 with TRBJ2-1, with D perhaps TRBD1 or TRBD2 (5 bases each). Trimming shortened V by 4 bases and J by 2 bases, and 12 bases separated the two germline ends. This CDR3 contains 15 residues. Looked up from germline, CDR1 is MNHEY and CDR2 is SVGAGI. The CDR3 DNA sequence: TGTGCCAGCAGTTTCGGGACCCCAACCTACAATGAGCAGTTCTTC. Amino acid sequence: CASSFGTPTYNEQFF.

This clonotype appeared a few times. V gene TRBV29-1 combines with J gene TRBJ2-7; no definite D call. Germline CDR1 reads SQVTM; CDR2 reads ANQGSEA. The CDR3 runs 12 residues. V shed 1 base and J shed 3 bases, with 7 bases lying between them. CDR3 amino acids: CSVEGGNYEQYF. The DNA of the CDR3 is TGCAGCGTTGAAGGTGGGAACTACGAGCAGTACTTC.

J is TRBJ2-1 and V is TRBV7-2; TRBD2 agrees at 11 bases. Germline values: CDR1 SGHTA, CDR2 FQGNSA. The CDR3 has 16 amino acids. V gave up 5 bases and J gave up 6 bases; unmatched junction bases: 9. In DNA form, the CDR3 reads TGTGCCAGCAGCCTAGTCGGGACTAGCGGCGGCAATGAGCAGTTCTTC. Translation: CASSLVGTSGGNEQFF.

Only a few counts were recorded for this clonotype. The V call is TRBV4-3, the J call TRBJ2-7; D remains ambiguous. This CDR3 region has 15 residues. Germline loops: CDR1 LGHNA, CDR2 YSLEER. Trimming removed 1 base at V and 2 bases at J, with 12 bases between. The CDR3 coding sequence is TGCGCCAGCAGCCAAGTCCGCCTTAGCCCCTACGAGCAGTACTTC. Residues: CASSQVRLSPYEQYF.

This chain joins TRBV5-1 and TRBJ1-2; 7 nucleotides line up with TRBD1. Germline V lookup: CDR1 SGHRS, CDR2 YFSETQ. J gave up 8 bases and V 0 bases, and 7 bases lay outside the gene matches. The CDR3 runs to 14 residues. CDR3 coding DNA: TGCGCCAGCAGCTTGGGGGGACAGTCTATCGGCTACACCTTC. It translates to CASSLGGQSIGYTF.